This T cell receptor (beta chain) appears in the sequencing data of a study of radiation and T cells in renal cell carcinoma (dated by TCRdb to the early 2020s). Study-level background: Samples were obtained from a clinical trial, in which 15 Gy stereotactic body radiation therapy was delivered to primary renal cell carcinomas and nephrectomy was performed 4 weeks later. A total of 50 to 60 samples underwent TCR beta sequencing, made up of some 26 tumors and about 27 peripheral blood samples. In the 53 samples combined, several million unique CDR3 nucleotide sequences were found, encoding about 2.7 million unique CDR3 amino acid sequences.

In regard to this clone: Its antigen specificity is not known. No much larger clone is present one base from it, and per-base qualities are unavailable. This CDR3 is also generated by other DNA sequences in the sample.

TCR beta libraries were generated from genomic DNA with the immunoSEQ kit, following the manufacturer's recommendations. Library preparation used a first multiplex PCR with proprietary primers, then a second PCR adding unique barcodes, with bead cleanups after each round. Each sample batch included a kit-provided positive control reaction and a negative control reaction. The final libraries underwent checking on an Agilent 4200 TapeStation D1000 ScreenTape, volumetric pooling, and quantification by qPCR. Sequencing was performed on an Illumina NextSeq500 using a MidOutput 150-cycle cartridge, with 156 Read1 cycles, 15 Index1 cycles, and the kit custom primers. The pooled library was loaded at 0.9 to 1 pM, with an approximately 20% PhiX control spiked in. The paper's processing steps were these. Vendor-processed data were analyzed in R, with a clonotype defined as all T cells sharing the same CDR3 nucleotide sequence. In the clone abundance analyses, frequencies in each sample were normalized to that sample's 10,000 most abundant clones. Public T cell clones, which averaged fewer than five per sample, were excluded before analysis. Tumor-enriched clonotypes and baseline blood-enriched clonotypes were defined as those with an abundance difference of at least 32-fold between compartments. A beta-binomial differential abundance model was applied to find clonotypes that expanded or contracted between blood time points. Similarity between tumor and blood repertoires was quantified using the Baroni-Urbani and Buser coefficient, and groups were compared with two-tailed Wilcoxon tests in R. In its TCRdb copy, this immuneACCESS table keeps in-frame sequences only and misses some clones. Where compared with another copy, unresolved V genes explain less than half of these, and the others have no known cause. V, J and clone size derive from that table, while D and trimming were established from the DNA sequence. This sample lists about 150,000 clones; about 91% were detected once. The ten top clones hold 13% of the sample.

What the authors observed across the whole study: Because pretreatment tumor biopsies were not available, the baseline intratumoral presence of clonotypes could not be determined. In blood, the top tumor clonotypes increased from baseline to 2 weeks after radiation and then shrank by 4 weeks, which suggests a temporary expansion of tumor-resident clones. The single-armed trial design could not address effects of radiation dose or scheduling on the TCR repertoire. Changes in the blood repertoire were not tracked past 4 weeks after treatment.

Measured from the cysteine to the phenylalanine, the CDR3 is 15 residues long. Only CDR3 DNA remains: 45 bases, in frame from the first base. CDR1 SGHTA and CDR2 FQGNSA were looked up in the germline V gene. The junction carries 9 bases between V and J, which are trimmed by 1 base and 0 bases respectively. The time point label here, explained by the study, means: blood 2 weeks post-SBRT. Per the publication, the treatment or condition label means: 15 Gy SBRT to primary tumor, nephrectomy 4 weeks later. To follow tumor-enriched clonotypes, peripheral blood was collected serially from radiation-treated patients at baseline and again at 2 weeks and 4 weeks after SBRT. Every patient had renal cell carcinoma of clear cell pathology. Genomic DNA for TCR sequencing was prepared using the QIAamp DNA Blood Mini Kit (Qiagen). The analyses included only samples that passed all quality control checks.

The chain is encoded by TRBV7-2 joined to TRBJ1-1; a weak D assignment points to TRBD1 (6 bases agree). Sequences were derived from blood, sampled from a patient whose treatment included radiotherapy and nephrectomy. The clonotype originates from a woman aged 45-65 years with renal cell carcinoma. The nucleotide sequence reads as follows: TGTGCCAGCAGCTTAGAAGGGGACATGAACACTGAAGCTTTCTTT. It codes for CASSLEGDMNTEAFF.